The 30 T cell receptor beta chains below come from one sample, sequenced in a study of cytomegalovirus exposure and HLA in healthy donors. Primers included in the PCR were 60 Vbeta and 13 Jbeta primers. Sequencing was performed with immunoSEQ multiplex PCR; in TCRdb, only in-frame clones are kept and a portion is missing. The table records approximately 160,000 clones, approximately 80% of them present only once. The sample was PBMCs. The receptors were sampled from a woman between 25 and 40 years old in good health and CMV-seronegative.

The chain is built from TRBV19 and TRBJ1-4, with unresolved D. CDR3 length equals 13 residues. Germline V gene data show CDR1 as LNHDA and CDR2 as SQIVND (reference sequence). Trimming left V 6 bases short and J 8 bases short, with 13 bases between. The CDR3 DNA sequence: TGTGCCAGTAGCAAAGGACGGGAAGAAAAACTGTTTTTT. Its translation is CASSKGREEKLFF. The entire variable domain, with the rest obtained from reference TRBV19 and TRBJ1-4, is as follows: DGGITQSPKYLFRKEGQNVTLSCEQNLNHDAMYWYRQDPGQGLRLIYYSQIVNDFQKGDIAEGYSVSREKKESFPLTVTSAQKNPTAFYLCASSKGREEKLFFGSGTQLSVL.

This clone has more than one count but fewer than ten. The chain is built from TRBV6-1 and TRBJ1-4; weak D call: TRBD1 (6 bases). CDR3 length: 20 residues. The germline V gene has CDR1 MNHNS and CDR2 SASEGT. Trimming shortened V by 3 bases and J by 2 bases, and 25 bases separated the two germline ends. CDR3 sequence: CASSDRQIQGILGTNEKLFF. The CDR3 bases are TGTGCCAGCAGTGACAGGCAAATACAGGGTATACTCGGGACTAATGAAAAACTGTTTTTT.

CDR3 in amino acids: CASSNGLAGAGETQYF. The CDR3 DNA reads as TGTGCCAGCAGCAACGGACTAGCGGGGGCGGGAGAGACCCAGTACTTC. The chain has TRBV11-3 and TRBJ2-5; TRBD2 matches at 13 bases. This CDR3 is 16 amino acids long. Germline assignment: CDR1 SGHNT and CDR2 YENEEA. Trimming took 5 bases from V and 4 from J; bases not matched to a gene: 7.

V is TRBV11-3 and J is TRBJ2-1, with a tentative D call TRBD2 (5 bases). CDR1 is SGHNT, CDR2 YENEEA, per germline. Trimming cost V 5 bases and J 10 bases, with 15 bases left between them. The length of the CDR3 is 13 residues. DNA of the CDR3: TGTGCCAGCAGCCCGTCGACCAAGCGGGAGCAGTTCTTC. Its protein is CASSPSTKREQFF.

This clone was observed a single time. The rearrangement links TRBV7-3 to TRBJ2-6; tentatively, D is TRBD1 (5 bases). The CDR3 is 16 amino acids. The V gene lost 5 bases and the J gene lost 1 base, with 12 bases spanning the gap. Germline CDR1 SGHTA, CDR2 FQGTGA. The CDR3 bases are TGTGCCAGCAGCAACGACAGATCTTCTGGGGCCAACGTCCTGACTTTC. It encodes CASSNDRSSGANVLTF.

The chain carries TRBV19 and TRBJ1-2; TRBD1 is a possible D gene (6 bases). The CDR3 is 15 amino acids. The V end lost 8 bases, the J end lost 5 bases, and 21 bases lay between the germline ends. Looked up from germline, CDR1 is LNHDA and CDR2 is SQIVND (reference sequence). CDR3 sequence reads: CASGGSGARLYGYTF. The CDR3 DNA reads TGTGCCAGTGGCGGGTCAGGGGCGAGACTATATGGCTACACCTTC.

Note on this clone: One end of the junction is discordant with germline, which a read error may explain. The chain employs TRBV7-7 and TRBJ2-5; D is perhaps TRBD1 (6 bases). The CDR3 has 13 amino acids. Per the germline V gene, CDR1 is SSHAT and CDR2 is FNYEAQ (reference sequence). The CDR3: CASSWTAQETQYF. In DNA form, the CDR3 reads TGTGCTAGCAGCTGGACAGCTCAAGAGACCCAGTACTTC.

V usage is TRBV19 and J usage is TRBJ2-5; 9 bases align to TRBD1. The CDR3 length is 14 residues. V lost 6 bases to trimming and J lost 5 bases; unmatched junction nucleotides: 7. Germline lookup yields CDR1 LNHDA and CDR2 SQIVND (reference sequence). The CDR3 coding sequence is TGTGCCAGTAGCAATACAGGGGGCGCGGAGACCCAGTACTTC. Protein: CASSNTGGAETQYF.

This CDR3 is CASSDSSRYNEQFF. For the CDR3, the DNA is TGTGCCAGCAGTGACTCCTCGCGGTACAATGAGCAGTTCTTC. The rearrangement joins TRBV6-4 to TRBJ2-1; D ambiguous. In germline, CDR1 is MRHNA, CDR2 SNTAGT. Trimming removed 0 bases from V and 4 bases from J, with 7 bases in between. The length of the CDR3 is 14 residues.

This clone was counted between two and nine times. This sequence joins TRBV7-9 and TRBJ2-1, with 9 bases matching TRBD2. This CDR3 is built from 18 residues. In germline, CDR1 is SEHNR, CDR2 FQNEAQ (reference sequence). V was pared by 3 bases and J by 8 bases, with 17 bases of the junction left unmatched. This chain's CDR3 is CASSLGWGLAHLIDEQFF. The CDR3 DNA follows: TGTGCCAGCAGCTTGGGGTGGGGACTAGCCCACTTGATTGATGAGCAGTTCTTC.

The chain combines TRBV10-3 with TRBJ2-2; D is possibly TRBD2 (7 bases). The CDR3 is 17 residues long. Trimming took 4 bases from V and 4 from J, leaving 19 bases between them. Germline V gene sequence: CDR1 ENHRY, CDR2 SYGVKD. CDR3 DNA sequence: TGTGCCATCAGTGGTTACCCCGGGGGGCGGGGCACCGGGGAGCTGTTTTTT. Amino acids: CAISGYPGGRGTGELFF.

This clone was picked up a small number of times. The chain combines TRBV4-2 with TRBJ2-3; TRBD2 aligns across 8 bases. V lost 0 bases, J lost 4 bases, and 6 bases stayed unmatched. The CDR3 is 16 residues long. Germline lookup yields CDR1 LGHNA and CDR2 YNFKEQ. CDR3 sequence: CASSQEGASGSDTQYF. The CDR3 DNA follows: TGTGCCAGCAGCCAAGAAGGGGCTAGCGGGTCAGATACGCAGTATTTT.

The chain joins TRBV5-1 to TRBJ2-7; 11 bases line up with TRBD2. This CDR3 has 15 residues. J gave up 2 bases and V 4 bases, and 5 bases lay outside the gene matches. Germline lookup yields CDR1 SGHRS and CDR2 YFSETQ. CDR3 coding DNA: TGCGCCAGCAGCCCTAGCGGGAGGTCTACCTACGAGCAGTACTTC. This sequence encodes CASSPSGRSTYEQYF.

CDR3 loop: CASRAGYNQPQHF. Written as DNA, the CDR3 is TGTGCCAGCAGGGCAGGATACAATCAGCCCCAGCATTTT. The chain combines TRBV6-6 with TRBJ1-5; D is undetermined. The CDR3 sequence is 13 residues long. The V and J ends lost 6 bases and 3 bases respectively, with 9 bases between them. Germline V gives CDR1 MNHNY, CDR2 SVGAGI (reference sequence).

The chain links TRBV5-6 to TRBJ2-5; D is undetermined. The J call may be wrong; the DNA end is better matched by TRBJ2-7. The germline V gene encodes CDR1 SGHDT and CDR2 YYEEEE. There are 15 residues in the CDR3. In DNA, the CDR3 is TGTGCCAGCAGCTTACCCCGCCTGAGCTCCTACGAGCAGTACTTC. This gives the protein CASSLPRLSSYEQYF.

The genes are TRBV10-3 and TRBJ2-7, with D unresolved. V gave up 0 bases and J gave up 5 bases, with 8 bases separating them. The germline V gene has CDR1 ENHRY and CDR2 SYGVKD. The CDR3 covers 13 residues. CDR3 coding DNA: TGTGCCATCAGTGAGTCCCAGGTTAACGAGCAGTACTTC. Its translation: CAISESQVNEQYF.

The CDR3 DNA reads TGTGCCAGCTCAGGGTCTCAGGTCGGGACCCAGTACTTC. Its protein is CASSGSQVGTQYF. The chain joins TRBV7-8 to TRBJ2-5; maybe TRBD1 (5 bases). Trimming removed 8 bases at V and 7 bases at J, with 17 bases between. Germline CDR1 is SGHVS and CDR2 is FQNEAQ. The CDR3 totals 13 residues.

This rearrangement joins TRBV7-3 to TRBJ1-6; D may be TRBD1 (6 bases). There are 15 residues in the CDR3. Trimming took 5 bases from V and 4 from J, leaving 12 bases between them. In germline, CDR1 is SGHTA, CDR2 FQGTGA. CDR3 sequence reads: CASSPGTLYNSPLHF. CDR3 coding DNA: TGTGCCAGCAGCCCCGGGACACTTTATAATTCACCCCTCCACTTT.

The V and J genes are TRBV5-1 and TRBJ1-6; 7 bases line up with TRBD1. The length of the CDR3 is 15 residues. With 5 bases clipped from V and 10 bases from J, the junction kept 12 bases outside the gene matches. Germline-derived CDR1 and CDR2 are SGHRS and YFSETQ. CDR3 sequence: CASRTDRWNYSPLHF. The CDR3 nucleotides read TGCGCCAGCAGAACGGACAGGTGGAATTACTCACCCCTCCACTTT.

The sample holds one count of this clone. The rearrangement links TRBV9 to TRBJ2-3, with 11 bases matching TRBD2. The CDR3 contains 18 residues. CDR1 and CDR2 (germline): SGDLS, YYNGEE. Losses at the gene ends were 0 bases for V and 2 bases for J; bases not matched to a gene: 8. CDR3 DNA sequence: TGTGCCAGCAGCGTAGTAGCGGGAGGGCTATTGGCCACAGATACGCAGTATTTT. Translating gives CASSVVAGGLLATDTQYF.

This clone occurred a few times. This chain uses TRBV10-3 with TRBJ2-1, with D possibly being TRBD2 (6 bases). This CDR3 has 15 residues. From germline, CDR1 is ENHRY and CDR2 SYGVKD. V was cut by 0 bases and J by 7 bases, with 13 bases left in between. The CDR3 DNA reads TGTGCCATCAGTGAGTCGGGACTTGCCAGAAATGAGCAGTTCTTC. Its translation: CAISESGLARNEQFF.

V is TRBV4-3 and J is TRBJ2-7; D gene ambiguous. The CDR3 totals 15 residues. V was clipped by 0 bases and J by 2 bases, with 11 bases between them. Germline loops: CDR1 LGHNA, CDR2 YSLEER. CDR3: CASSQDRLATYEQYF. CDR3 nucleotides: TGCGCCAGCAGCCAAGATCGTTTAGCCACCTACGAGCAGTACTTC.

The genes are TRBV27 and TRBJ1-2; 7 bases are a match to TRBD1. The germline gives CDR1 MNHEY, CDR2 SMNVEV (reference sequence). The V segment lost 5 bases and the J segment 3 bases; nucleotides outside the gene matches: 9. This CDR3 is built from 15 residues. The CDR3 region is CASSQGGDRHYGYTF. The CDR3 DNA follows: TGTGCCAGCAGTCAAGGCGGGGACAGACACTATGGCTACACCTTC.

The chain couples TRBV30 to TRBJ1-1; D is unclear. V gave up 0 bases and J gave up 3 bases, with 8 bases separating them. This CDR3 contains 13 residues. Looked up from germline, CDR1 is GTSNPN and CDR2 is SVGIG (reference sequence). Here the CDR3 reads CAWSVADHTEAFF. DNA for the CDR3: TGTGCCTGGAGTGTGGCAGATCACACTGAAGCTTTCTTT. The whole variable domain, remainder taken from reference TRBV30 and TRBJ1-1, is SQTIHQWPATLVQPVGSPLSLECTVEGTSNPNLYWYRQAAGRGLQLLFYSVGIGQISSEVPQNLSASRPQDRQFILSSKKLLLSDSGFYLCAWSVADHTEAFFGQGTRLTVV.

V usage is TRBV5-1 and J usage is TRBJ1-4; 8 bases line up with TRBD1. V trimming: 4 bases; J trimming: 0 bases; junction bases outside the gene matches: 5. The germline V gene encodes CDR1 SGHRS and CDR2 YFSETQ. The CDR3 is 16 residues long. CDR3 loop: CASSRDRLATNEKLFF. The CDR3 coding sequence is TGCGCCAGCAGCCGGGACAGGCTTGCAACTAATGAAAAACTGTTTTTT.

The genes are TRBV5-6 and TRBJ2-5, with 12 bases identical to TRBD2. The V gene's germline CDR1 is SGHDT and CDR2 YYEEEE. Trimming removed 4 bases from V and 5 bases from J; junction bases left unmatched: 9. This CDR3 is built from 16 residues. The CDR3 protein is CASSPGLAGLWETQYF. The CDR3 DNA reads TGTGCCAGCAGCCCCGGACTAGCGGGGCTATGGGAGACCCAGTACTTC.

In this sample, this clone turned up many times. This chain links TRBV6-6 with TRBJ2-1; TRBD2 agrees at 12 bases. This CDR3 region has 16 residues. CDR1 and CDR2 from the germline V gene are MNHNY and SVGAGI (reference sequence). The trim removed 1 base at V and 5 bases at J, leaving 3 bases unmatched. DNA for the CDR3: TGTGCCAGCAGTTACTTTACTAGCGGGGGGAACAATGAGCAGTTCTTC. Protein: CASSYFTSGGNNEQFF.

The V call is TRBV4-1, the J call TRBJ2-1; the D gene is possibly TRBD1 (5 bases). The CDR3 length is 15 residues. Germline-derived CDR1 and CDR2 are MGHRA and YSYEKL. Trimming removed 0 bases at V and 6 bases at J, with 12 bases between. CDR3 sequence: CASSQDQGRLNEQFF. The DNA of the CDR3 is TGCGCCAGCAGCCAAGACCAGGGTAGGCTCAATGAGCAGTTCTTC.

This clone showed up just once. V gene TRBV6-6 combines with J gene TRBJ1-1, with D tentatively TRBD1 (6 bases). The CDR3 extends over 14 amino acids. V lost 5 bases, J lost 1 base, and 11 bases lay in between. Germline CDR1 is MNHNY and CDR2 is SVGAGI (reference sequence). This CDR3 reads CASSPGTQNTEAFF. CDR3 nucleotides: TGTGCCAGCAGTCCCGGGACACAGAACACTGAAGCTTTCTTT.

Only one count was recorded for this clone. This same CDR3 is encoded by further DNA sequences in the sample. This chain uses TRBV19 with TRBJ1-2; D gene unclear. The CDR3 runs to 12 residues. Germline lookup yields CDR1 LNHDA and CDR2 SQIVND (reference sequence). V was trimmed by 3 bases and J by 2 bases, leaving 4 bases between them. The CDR3 DNA follows: TGTGCCAGTAGTATTCGGAACTATGGCTACACCTTC. This translates into CASSIRNYGYTF.